The next 20 T cell receptor beta chains were all read from a single sample in a study of technical replicates of blood from a few donors. Sequenced by immunoSEQ multiplex PCR; TCRdb stores in-frame clones only, minus some. The table includes more than 65,000 clones, about nine tenths detected once. The sample consisted of T cells isolated from PBMCs. Every receptor here comes from a human donor in good health.

This clone appeared once. The V gene is TRBV29-1, the J gene TRBJ2-7; TRBD1 aligns across 8 bases. Trimming took 4 bases from V and 0 from J; bases not matched to a gene: 2. Germline-derived CDR1 and CDR2 are SQVTM and ANQGSEA. The CDR3 consists of 13 residues. The CDR3 is CSVGTGSSYEQYF. The CDR3 nucleotides read TGCAGCGTTGGGACAGGGTCCTCCTACGAGCAGTACTTC.

The gene calls are TRBV15 and TRBJ2-7; D ambiguous. Trimming pared 0 bases from V and 6 bases from J, leaving 6 bases between. CDR3 length equals 12 residues. Germline V CDR1 and CDR2: LNHNV, YYDKDF (reference sequence). The CDR3 DNA sequence: TGTGCCACCAGCAGAGAATCGTCCGAGCAGTACTTC. Translated, it gives CATSRESSEQYF. The entire variable domain, with the rest obtained from reference TRBV15 and TRBJ2-7, is as follows: DAMVIQNPRYQVTQFGKPVTLSCSQTLNHNVMYWYQQKSSQAPKLLFHYYDKDFNNEADTPDNFQSRRPNTSFCFLDIRSPGLGDTAMYLCATSRESSEQYFGPGTRLTVT.

J is TRBJ1-5 and V is TRBV4-2, with a possible D match to TRBD1 (5 bases). In germline, CDR1 is LGHNA, CDR2 YNFKEQ. The CDR3 length is 15 residues. Deletions cut 0 bases from V and 4 bases from J, with 10 bases between. CDR3 bases: TGTGCCAGCAGCCAAGAGGGGGGGGGAAATCAGCCCCAGCATTTT. Translated, it gives CASSQEGGGNQPQHF.

CDR3 sequence (DNA): TGTGCCAGCAAACTAGAACCTTACAATGAGCAGTTCTTC. It encodes CASKLEPYNEQFF. The genes are TRBV2 and TRBJ2-1; a possible D gene is TRBD2 (5 bases). The CDR3 sequence is 13 residues long. The germline CDR1 and CDR2 sequences are SNHLY and FYNNEI. The V end lost 7 bases, the J end lost 4 bases, and 11 bases lay between the germline ends.

The V call is TRBV7-8, the J call TRBJ2-7; TRBD1 aligns across 9 bases. With V trimmed by 6 bases and J by 3 bases, 9 bases remained unmatched. CDR3 length: 15 amino acids. Germline V gives CDR1 SGHVS, CDR2 FQNEAQ. CDR3 protein: CASRGWGQGDYEQYF. Written as DNA, the CDR3 is TGTGCCAGCAGAGGTTGGGGACAGGGCGACTACGAGCAGTACTTC.

The chain combines TRBV25-1 with TRBJ2-7; TRBD1 agrees at 7 bases. The CDR3 is 14 amino acids. After removal of 2 bases from V and 3 bases from J, the junction contained 4 bases not matched to a gene. The V gene's germline CDR1 is MGHDK and CDR2 SYGVNS. The CDR3 nucleotides are TGTGCCAGCAGTGAACCTCGGACAGGCTACGAGCAGTACTTC. It encodes CASSEPRTGYEQYF.

CDR3 nucleotides: TGTGCCAGCAGCTGGCTAGCGGCGAACACCGGGGAGCTGTTTTTT. Translated: CASSWLAANTGELFF. The V gene is TRBV7-6, the J gene TRBJ2-2; 7 nucleotides line up with TRBD2. The V gene end was trimmed by 4 bases and the J gene end by 0 bases; junction bases not matched to a gene: 2. This CDR3 spans 15 amino acids. Germline CDR1 SGHVS, CDR2 FNYEAQ. The full variable domain, completed using reference TRBV7-6 and TRBJ2-2, is GAGVSQSPRYKVTKRGQDVALRCDPISGHVSLYWYRQALGQGPEFLTYFNYEAQQDKSGLPNDRFSAERPEGSISTLTIQRTEQRDSAMYRCASSWLAANTGELFFGEGSRLTVL.

This clone was observed a single time. The chain carries TRBV7-9 and TRBJ2-1, with 9 positions matching TRBD2. J lost 8 bases, V lost 1 base, and 6 bases had no gene match. The germline gives CDR1 SEHNR, CDR2 FQNEAQ (reference sequence). This CDR3 is built from 15 residues. Here the CDR3 reads CASSLERLAGYEQFF. The CDR3 nucleotides read TGTGCCAGCAGCTTAGAGCGGCTAGCGGGATATGAGCAGTTCTTC.

This clone occurred once. The chain recombines TRBV2 with TRBJ2-7; 9 bases map to TRBD2. Germline lookup yields CDR1 SNHLY and CDR2 FYNNEI. The CDR3 contains 14 residues. This chain's CDR3 is CAQGISAGGYEQYF. The DNA for the CDR3 is TGTGCTCAGGGTATATCGGCGGGAGGGTACGAGCAGTACTTC.

This rearrangement joins TRBV7-2 to TRBJ2-1; 7 bases are shared with TRBD2. Germline V gene data show CDR1 as SGHTA and CDR2 as FQGNSA. The CDR3 is 16 amino acids. Trimming took 0 bases from V and 7 from J; bases not matched to a gene: 9. This chain's CDR3 is CASSLASGVGRNEQFF. The CDR3 DNA sequence: TGTGCCAGCAGCTTAGCATCGGGAGTCGGGAGGAATGAGCAGTTCTTC.

The chain links TRBV14 to TRBJ2-7, with TRBD2 matching over 7 bases. The CDR3 sequence is 15 residues long. The germline V gene has CDR1 SGHDN and CDR2 FVKESK. Trimming removed 6 bases from V and 2 bases from J; junction bases left unmatched: 10. The CDR3 is CASSYRPSGAYEQYF. The DNA of the CDR3 is TGTGCCAGCAGTTACCGACCTAGCGGCGCCTACGAGCAGTACTTC.

CDR3: CASSLLAGGTGELFF. Here the CDR3 DNA reads TGTGCCAGCAGCTTACTAGCGGGAGGCACCGGGGAGCTGTTTTTT. The chain couples TRBV7-9 to TRBJ2-2; 11 bases agree with TRBD2. Trimming at V came to 2 bases and at J to 4 bases, leaving 0 bases not matched to a gene. CDR1 is SEHNR, CDR2 FQNEAQ, per germline (reference sequence). The CDR3 is 15 residues long.

This clone has a handful of counts. J is TRBJ1-1 and V is TRBV29-1; D call uncertain. The V gene lost 6 bases and the J gene lost 6 bases, with 17 bases spanning the gap. Per the germline V gene, CDR1 is SQVTM and CDR2 is ANQGSEA. This CDR3 spans 13 amino acids. CDR3 amino acids: CSVATSGGPEAFF. The CDR3 bases are TGCAGCGTGGCCACCTCGGGAGGCCCTGAAGCTTTCTTT.

J is TRBJ1-1 and V is TRBV5-6; D may be TRBD1 (5 bases). The CDR3 has 13 residues. Germline CDR1 and CDR2: SGHDT and YYEEEE. Between the trimmed V and J ends, which lost 4 bases and 9 bases, there was a span of 16 bases. The CDR3 DNA is TGTGCCAGCAGCACGGGTGGGACTTTTCAAGCTTTCTTT. Protein: CASSTGGTFQAFF.

The chain is built from TRBV7-2 and TRBJ1-5; 11 bases are a match to TRBD1. The CDR3 loop spans 15 amino acids. The germline CDR1 and CDR2 sequences are SGHTA and FQGNSA. With 1 base clipped from V and 7 bases from J, the junction kept 3 bases outside the gene matches. CDR3 loop: CASSLGTGGIQPQHF. The CDR3 nucleotides read TGTGCCAGCAGCTTAGGGACAGGGGGCATCCAGCCCCAGCATTTT.

CDR3 loop: CASSWSGRSSYEQYF. CDR3 DNA sequence: TGCGCCAGCAGCTGGAGCGGGAGAAGCTCCTACGAGCAGTACTTC. The chain combines TRBV5-1 with TRBJ2-7; TRBD2 agrees at 8 bases. V was clipped by 3 bases and J by 0 bases; unmatched bases: 5. This CDR3 has 15 amino acids. Looked up from germline, CDR1 is SGHRS and CDR2 is YFSETQ.

The J gene is TRBJ1-1, the V gene TRBV19; D gene ambiguous. Trimming removed 5 bases from V and 2 bases from J, with 9 bases in between. Germline V gene lookup returns CDR1 LNHDA and CDR2 SQIVND (reference sequence). The CDR3 contains 13 residues. CDR3 nucleotides: TGTGCCAGTAGTTGGGCAGTCAACACTGAAGCTTTCTTT. This gives the protein CASSWAVNTEAFF.

The rearrangement links TRBV19 to TRBJ1-4, with D unresolved. Trimming took 7 bases from V and 4 from J, leaving 13 bases between them. The CDR3 totals 14 residues. Germline-derived CDR1 and CDR2 are LNHDA and SQIVND (reference sequence). The CDR3 DNA reads as TGTGCCAGTAAGCCGGAGGTATTTAATGAAAAACTGTTTTTT. Protein sequence: CASKPEVFNEKLFF.

The chain combines TRBV30 with TRBJ2-7; 8 bases align to TRBD2. With V trimmed by 5 bases and J by 6 bases, 12 bases remained unmatched. The CDR3 has 14 residues. Germline CDR1 is GTSNPN and CDR2 is SVGIG (reference sequence). The CDR3 loop is CAWVNSGTTSEQYF. DNA for the CDR3: TGTGCCTGGGTAAATAGCGGGACAACCTCCGAGCAGTACTTC.

V is TRBV7-9 and J is TRBJ1-4; the D is unclear. The CDR3 totals 14 residues. Germline V gene data show CDR1 as SEHNR and CDR2 as FQNEAQ (reference sequence). V was shortened by 5 bases and J by 4 bases, with 11 bases between the two germline ends. The CDR3 DNA is TGTGCCAGCAGCATCGGAGGCAGTAATGAAAAACTGTTTTTT. Amino acids: CASSIGGSNEKLFF.